This TCR beta chain was sequenced for a study of T-cell reconstitution after alpha-beta-depleted transplantation in children. Regarding the study as a whole: After transplant, at about two months, alpha-beta T cells were reportedly derived from several hundred expanded graft clones.

This clonotype was found many times. Antigen specificity is unknown. The CDR3 runs to 15 residues. Between the trimmed V and J ends, which lost 0 bases and 7 bases, there was a span of 15 bases. CDR1 and CDR2 (germline): DFQATT, SNEGSKA (reference sequence). The TCRbeta library was prepared with unique molecular identifiers. TCRdb re-called the PCR reads through MiXCR, storing one row per CDR3 protein. The sample yields around 670,000 distinct CDR3 sequences, about 12% seen once. V gene TRBV20-1 combines with J gene TRBJ2-2; the D is unclear. This sequence was found in a girl aged 2 to 9 with congenital amegakaryocytic thrombocytopenia, due to receive a stem cell transplant. The sample in question was PBMCs, obtained before TCRalphabeta/CD19-depleted stem cell transplant. The CDR3 region is CSARDGVGRSGELFF. For the CDR3, the DNA is TGCAGTGCTAGAGATGGTGTAGGGCGGAGCGGGGAGCTGTTTTTT.